This is a list of T cell receptor beta chains from one sample in a study of T cell responses to AZD1222 COVID-19 vaccine. Produced via immunoSEQ multiplex PCR; TCRdb's table is partial and in-frame only. The sample records roughly 140,000 clones, around 90% being singletons. The sequences come from peripheral blood, collected 28 days after the second AZD1222 dose. The receptors shown here come from an adult who received the AZD1222 COVID-19 vaccine. CDR3s include the opening cysteine and the closing phenylalanine or tryptophan. The D gene is left open where the match is weak. Not all rows give a size; the values are once, few, many and, for expanded clones, a class.

CDR3 DNA,CDR3 protein,V gene,D gene,J gene,clone size,CDR3 length
TGCGCCAGCAGCCCACTTAGGGGGGCCGTTGAAGCTTTCTTT,CASSPLRGAVEAFF,TRBV5-1,-,TRBJ1-1,-,14
TGTGCCAGCAGCGAGAATCCGGACGGGGCCGGGGAGCTGTTTTTT,CASSENPDGAGELFF,TRBV7-6,-,TRBJ2-2,-,15
TGCGCCAGCAGCTTGGTGACAGGGACGGGGTATACCGGGGAGCTGTTTTTT,CASSLVTGTGYTGELFF,TRBV5-1,TRBD1,TRBJ2-2,-,17
TGTGCCAGCAGCGCCCGCCAGGGAATGAACACTGAAGCTTTCTTT,CASSARQGMNTEAFF,TRBV7-6,-,TRBJ1-1,-,15
TGTGCCAGCAGCCGGGGACAGGGGGACACTGAAGCTTTCTTT,CASSRGQGDTEAFF,TRBV7-6,TRBD1,TRBJ1-1,-,14
TGTGCCAGCAGGCCCCAGGGACTAGCGGGATCCTACGAGCAGTACTTC,CASRPQGLAGSYEQYF,TRBV28,TRBD2,TRBJ2-7,-,16
TGTGCCAGCAGTCGACTTGAGAAGGCCACAAATGAAAAACTGTTTTTT,CASSRLEKATNEKLFF,TRBV28,-,TRBJ1-4,few,16
TGCGCCAGCAGCGGGACAGGTTATAATTCACCCCTCCACTTT,CASSGTGYNSPLHF,TRBV10-2,TRBD1,TRBJ1-6,once,14
TGTGCCAGCAGCGCCAGACTAGATTCGGATACGCAGTATTTT,CASSARLDSDTQYF,TRBV9,-,TRBJ2-3,-,14
TGTGCCAGCAGTTCTGGACAGATTGAAGCTTTCTTT,CASSSGQIEAFF,TRBV28,-,TRBJ1-1,once,12
TGTGCCAGCAGCACCGGGACAGGGGGCGTAAACTATGGCTACACCTTC,CASSTGTGGVNYGYTF,TRBV6-6,TRBD1,TRBJ1-2,-,16
TGTGCCAGCTCACCACCGGCGGGCTCCTCCTACGAGCAGTACTTC,CASSPPAGSSYEQYF,TRBV18,-,TRBJ2-7,-,15
TGTGCCAGCAGTTTCTACAATGAGCAGTTCTTC,CASSFYNEQFF,TRBV6-2/TRBV6-3,-,TRBJ2-1,-,11
TGTGCCACCAGCCGCGGGCGGTCCTACGAGCAGTACTTC,CATSRGRSYEQYF,TRBV15,-,TRBJ2-7,-,13
TGTGCCAGCAGTCTCGGACTCTACACTGAAGCTTTCTTT,CASSLGLYTEAFF,TRBV6-6,-,TRBJ1-1,-,13
TGCGCCAGCAGCTTGGAGACTAGCGGGAGCGCCGGGGAGCTGTTTTTT,CASSLETSGSAGELFF,TRBV5-1,TRBD2,TRBJ2-2,-,16
TGTGCCAGCAGTTACCTCGGGGGGGTCGGCGAGCAGTACTTC,CASSYLGGVGEQYF,TRBV28,TRBD2,TRBJ2-7,once,14
TGTGCCAGTAGTATACCAGGGACAGGGAAAAAGACCCAGTACTTC,CASSIPGTGKKTQYF,TRBV19,TRBD1,TRBJ2-5,-,15
TGTGCCAGCAGTGGGGGGGACAGAGCCAACAATGAGCAGTTCTTC,CASSGGDRANNEQFF,TRBV6-2/TRBV6-3,-,TRBJ2-1,-,15
TGTGCCAGCAGTTTAGGGACAGGGGGGCAGTTCTTC,CASSLGTGGQFF,TRBV28,TRBD1,TRBJ2-1,-,12
TGCGCCAGCAGCCAGCAAGCTCTAGCGGGGGGGAGCGATACGCAGTATTTT,CASSQQALAGGSDTQYF,TRBV4-3,TRBD2,TRBJ2-3,few,17
TGTGCCAGACAGATTGCGGAGTCTAACTATGGCTACACCTTC,CARQIAESNYGYTF,TRBV2,-,TRBJ1-2,-,14
TGTGCCAGTAGTATCCAGGGAGCTAACTATGGCTACACCTTC,CASSIQGANYGYTF,TRBV19,-,TRBJ1-2,-,14
TGTGCCACCGCCAGTTTTCGGGGGGGCGACACCGGGGAGCTGTTTTTT,CATASFRGGDTGELFF,TRBV27,TRBD2,TRBJ2-2,once,16
TGTGCCACCAGCAGAGACGAGGGAACTGAAGCTTTCTTT,CATSRDEGTEAFF,TRBV15,-,TRBJ1-1,few,13
TGTGCCTCAAAAGGTGGCGGATGGGACCCCTCCGGCACCTTC,CASKGGGWDPSGTF,TRBV10-3,-,TRBJ1-2,-,14
TGTGCCTGGAGTCGTCATGAGAACACTGAAGCTTTCTTT,CAWSRHENTEAFF,TRBV30,-,TRBJ1-1,-,13
TGCGCCAGCAGCCAAGATGGGACCTGGCTGCCCAATGAGCAGTTCTTC,CASSQDGTWLPNEQFF,TRBV4-1,-,TRBJ2-1,-,16
TGTGCCAGCAGCCGGACTAGAGAAAAGGATACGCAGTATTTT,CASSRTREKDTQYF,TRBV11-2,TRBD2,TRBJ2-3,-,14
TGTGCCAGCAGCAACAGAGGAGGGACTAACACAGATACGCAGTATTTT,CASSNRGGTNTDTQYF,TRBV9,TRBD2,TRBJ2-3,-,16
TGTGCCAGCAGCGTAGCGGGAGACCCTAGCACAGATACGCAGTATTTT,CASSVAGDPSTDTQYF,TRBV9,-,TRBJ2-3,-,16
TGCGCCAGCAGCCAAGGTCGAGGGGGCCAGGGTGAAGCTTTCTTT,CASSQGRGGQGEAFF,TRBV4-3,TRBD1,TRBJ1-1,-,15
TGCGCCAGCAGTGGACCCATGAACACTGAAGCTTTCTTT,CASSGPMNTEAFF,TRBV10-1,-,TRBJ1-1,-,13
TGTGCCAGCAGCCTGGACAGGAGCGAGCAGTACTTC,CASSLDRSEQYF,TRBV7-8,TRBD1,TRBJ2-7,-,12
TGTGCCAGCACCCGACAGGAAAGCACTGAAGCTTTCTTT,CASTRQESTEAFF,TRBV6-5,-,TRBJ1-1,-,13